This is a list of T cell receptor beta chains from one sample in a study of cytomegalovirus exposure and HLA in healthy donors. Only in-frame clones appear in the TCRdb table, and some are missing; sequencing was by immunoSEQ multiplex PCR. The sample consists of 150,000 or so clones, nearly 70% of them appearing once. The sequencing input was PBMCs. Receptors originate from a man aged 25 to 40 in good health and CMV-seropositive. Each CDR3 is given with its conserved first and last residue. D genes are given only for firm matches. Clone size is not always given. Where it is, it says once, few, many or a class for expanded clones.

j_gene: TRBJ2-6; v_gene: TRBV27; d_gene: NA; abundance: few; CDR3aa: CASSLLTGVAGANVLTF; CDR3nt: TGTGCCAGCAGTTTATTAACGGGGGTGGCTGGGGCCAACGTCCTGACTTTC
j_gene: TRBJ1-5; v_gene: TRBV10-2; d_gene: NA; abundance: NA; CDR3aa: CASSEHRDLSNQPQHF; CDR3nt: TGCGCCAGCAGTGAGCACAGGGATTTAAGCAATCAGCCCCAGCATTTT
j_gene: TRBJ2-5; v_gene: TRBV5-6; d_gene: TRBD2; abundance: NA; CDR3aa: CASSLNRGTSGRSETQYF; CDR3nt: TGTGCCAGCAGCTTGAATCGAGGGACTAGCGGGAGAAGTGAGACCCAGTACTTC
j_gene: TRBJ2-7; v_gene: TRBV18; d_gene: TRBD2; abundance: NA; CDR3aa: CASSLRTSGTYEQYF; CDR3nt: TGTGCCAGCTCCCTACGGACTAGCGGGACCTACGAGCAGTACTTC
j_gene: TRBJ2-3; v_gene: TRBV7-2; d_gene: NA; abundance: NA; CDR3aa: CASSPAQGTQYF; CDR3nt: TGTGCCAGCAGCCCAGCGCAGGGTACGCAGTATTTT
j_gene: TRBJ2-5; v_gene: TRBV13; d_gene: TRBD1; abundance: few; CDR3aa: CASSSSTTRTGGYQETQYF; CDR3nt: TGTGCCAGCAGCTCAAGCACAACCCGGACAGGGGGGTACCAAGAGACCCAGTACTTC
j_gene: TRBJ1-1; v_gene: TRBV5-6; d_gene: NA; abundance: NA; CDR3aa: CASTENGFLNTEAFF; CDR3nt: TGTGCCAGCACAGAAAACGGGTTTCTGAACACTGAAGCTTTCTTT
j_gene: TRBJ1-4; v_gene: TRBV14; d_gene: NA; abundance: NA; CDR3aa: CASSQAYKEKLFF; CDR3nt: TGTGCCAGCAGCCAGGCATACAAGGAAAAACTGTTTTTT
j_gene: TRBJ2-7; v_gene: TRBV11-2; d_gene: TRBD2; abundance: NA; CDR3aa: CASSLEGGLAGANEQYF; CDR3nt: TGTGCCAGCAGCTTAGAGGGGGGCCTAGCGGGAGCCAACGAGCAGTACTTC
j_gene: TRBJ1-4; v_gene: TRBV7-2; d_gene: TRBD1; abundance: NA; CDR3aa: CASSGTGGVTNEKLFF; CDR3nt: TGTGCCAGCAGCGGGACAGGGGGCGTAACTAATGAAAAACTGTTTTTT
j_gene: TRBJ2-1; v_gene: TRBV5-1; d_gene: TRBD2; abundance: NA; CDR3aa: CASSLPSGRGNQYNEQFF; CDR3nt: TGCGCCAGCAGCTTGCCTAGCGGGAGGGGTAACCAATATAATGAGCAGTTCTTC
j_gene: TRBJ2-7; v_gene: TRBV6-5; d_gene: NA; abundance: NA; CDR3aa: CASRRGGRYEQYF; CDR3nt: TGTGCCAGCCGGAGGGGAGGAAGGTACGAGCAGTACTTC
j_gene: TRBJ1-5; v_gene: TRBV19; d_gene: NA; abundance: NA; CDR3aa: CASSPWIRVNQPQHF; CDR3nt: TGTGCCAGTAGCCCATGGATCAGGGTCAATCAGCCCCAGCATTTT
j_gene: TRBJ2-1; v_gene: TRBV27; d_gene: TRBD1; abundance: NA; CDR3aa: CASSPLQGYHNEQFF; CDR3nt: TGTGCCAGCAGTCCCCTACAGGGGTATCACAATGAGCAGTTCTTC
j_gene: TRBJ1-2; v_gene: TRBV7-9; d_gene: NA; abundance: NA; CDR3aa: CASSLPGNYGYTF; CDR3nt: TGTGCCAGCAGCCTCCCGGGAAACTATGGCTACACCTTC
j_gene: TRBJ2-6; v_gene: TRBV27; d_gene: TRBD1; abundance: few; CDR3aa: CASSSFLGQISGANVLTF; CDR3nt: TGTGCCAGCAGTTCATTCTTGGGACAGATCTCTGGGGCCAACGTCCTGACTTTC
j_gene: TRBJ2-3; v_gene: TRBV5-1; d_gene: NA; abundance: NA; CDR3aa: CASSLGTWLGGTDTQYF; CDR3nt: TGCGCCAGCAGCTTGGGAACGTGGCTAGGGGGCACAGATACGCAGTATTTT
j_gene: TRBJ1-6; v_gene: TRBV19; d_gene: NA; abundance: NA; CDR3aa: CASRERGTQSAPLHF; CDR3nt: TGTGCCAGTAGGGAGAGGGGGACCCAATCGGCACCCCTCCACTTT
j_gene: TRBJ1-5; v_gene: TRBV28; d_gene: NA; abundance: NA; CDR3aa: CASLSSNQPQHF; CDR3nt: TGTGCCAGTCTTTCTAGCAATCAGCCCCAGCATTTT
j_gene: TRBJ1-2; v_gene: TRBV19; d_gene: TRBD1; abundance: few; CDR3aa: CASTTGGADYGYTF; CDR3nt: TGTGCCAGTACAACAGGGGGCGCGGACTATGGCTACACCTTC
j_gene: TRBJ1-4; v_gene: TRBV5-1; d_gene: NA; abundance: NA; CDR3aa: CANPQWKLFF; CDR3nt: TGCGCCAACCCACAGTGGAAACTGTTTTTT
j_gene: TRBJ2-1; v_gene: TRBV5-6; d_gene: TRBD2; abundance: NA; CDR3aa: CASRALAGGPYNEQFF; CDR3nt: TGTGCCAGCAGAGCCCTAGCGGGAGGGCCTTACAATGAGCAGTTCTTC
j_gene: TRBJ1-3; v_gene: TRBV29-1; d_gene: TRBD1; abundance: NA; CDR3aa: CSVVQGAGNTIYF; CDR3nt: TGCAGCGTTGTACAGGGGGCTGGAAACACCATATATTTT
j_gene: TRBJ1-2; v_gene: TRBV19; d_gene: TRBD1; abundance: few; CDR3aa: CASSALGTGNGYTF; CDR3nt: TGTGCCAGTAGTGCTCTTGGGACAGGGAATGGCTACACCTTC
j_gene: TRBJ2-2; v_gene: TRBV12-2; d_gene: NA; abundance: few; CDR3aa: CASRPLLGGGAFCTGELFF; CDR3nt: TGTGCAAGTCGCCCTCTTCTTGGGGGGGGCGCATTTTGCACCGGGGAGCTGTTTTTT